Described below is a single T cell receptor (beta chain) sequence and its context. Its specificity is unknown. Collection occurred without any documented infections or immune events in donors. The data were taken from a study of identifying expanded T cells in peripheral blood. Here immunoSEQ multiplex PCR was the method, and the copy in TCRdb shows in-frame clones only, minus some. The table includes approximately 100,000 clones, roughly 90% detected once. Study-level results: Two-week clone count variance significantly increased as total template count grew. Over around two and four weeks, about 16 and 19 clones changed, versus 1.2 between replicates.

V was cut by 3 bases and J by 5 bases, with 11 bases left in between. Germline CDR1 is WSHSY and CDR2 is SAAADI. This CDR3 is 14 amino acids long. The sequence was obtained from a person aged 18 to 70 in good health. The sequencing input was blood. This sequence joins TRBV10-2 and TRBJ1-5; D call uncertain. CDR3 in amino acids: CASSETDGYQPQHF. The CDR3 bases are TGCGCCAGCAGTGAAACCGACGGCTATCAGCCCCAGCATTTT.